This T cell receptor (beta chain) was captured by sequencing in a study of T cells of healthy individuals. TCRdb independently ran MiXCR on the 5' RACE reads; one entry per CDR3 protein. The sample has more than 85,000 distinct CDR3 sequences, roughly a sixth seen once. This CDR3 has 13 amino acids. The germline CDR1 and CDR2 sequences are MNHNY and SVGAGI (reference sequence). The germline V and J ends were trimmed by 2 bases and 4 bases, with 9 bases remaining between them. This sequence originates from a human donor in good health. The genes are TRBV6-6 and TRBJ2-7; D possibly matches TRBD1 or TRBD2 (6 bases each). CDR3 in amino acids: CASSYKGGYEQYF. The CDR3 nucleotides read TGTGCCAGCAGTTACAAGGGGGGTTACGAGCAGTACTTC.